This T cell receptor (beta chain) was profiled in a study of blood T cells in healthy people across ages. Study-wide results and limits: Higher diversity, along with more naive CD4+ cells, distinguished long-lived donors from aged donors.

CDR1 and CDR2 from the germline V gene are PRHDT and FYEKMQ (reference sequence). This CDR3 is built from 14 residues. Trimming took off 5 bases at V and 7 bases at J, with 15 bases between the two ends. Concerning this clonotype itself: Its antigen is not known.

Sample-barcoded 5' priming and a J-beta primer mix drove a second PCR of 7 to 11 cycles. TCRdb redid the calling of the 5' RACE reads with MiXCR, one entry per CDR3 protein. The data show about 1.1 million distinct CDR3 sequences, 35% to 45% seen once. The TCR originated in a young man in good health. This chain links TRBV13 with TRBJ2-1; no clear D. Sequenced material: blood. CDR3 protein: CASSPPRRPNEQFF. The CDR3 bases are TGTGCCAGCAGCCCCCCTCGTCGGCCAAATGAGCAGTTCTTC.